The 27 T cell receptor beta chains below were found in one sample sequenced in a study of blood T cells in healthy people across ages. With a J-beta primer mix and a sample-barcoded 5' primer, a second PCR ran about 7 to 12 cycles. TCRdb reanalysed the 5' RACE reads using MiXCR and keeps one entry per CDR3 protein. The table includes around 800,000 distinct CDR3 sequences, around 24% detected once. This sample also appeared in a second study, on T cells of mothers and their children.

Sequenced sample: blood. The origin of the receptors is a boy between 5 and 17 years old in good health.

To note about this clonotype: One end of the junction does not line up with germline, which may come from a read error. The V call is TRBV20-1, the J call TRBJ2-1; TRBD2 agrees at 10 bases. Looked up from germline, CDR1 is DFQATT and CDR2 is SNEGSKA (reference sequence). The CDR3 is made up of 18 amino acids. The CDR3 spells CSARKRGGHPSSYNEQFF. In nucleotides, the CDR3 is TGCAGTGCTAGGAAGCGGGGGGGCCATCCTAGCTCCTACAACGAGCAGTTCTTC.

The J gene is TRBJ2-3, the V gene TRBV11-2; 7 bases are a match to TRBD1. Germline CDR1 is SGHAT and CDR2 is FQNNGV. The CDR3 has 17 residues. V lost 4 bases to trimming and J lost 3 bases; unmatched junction nucleotides: 13. Here the CDR3 reads CASSSLKPGQLTDTQYF. The CDR3 DNA reads TGTGCCAGCAGCTCCCTTAAGCCGGGACAGTTAACAGATACGCAGTATTTT.

As DNA, the CDR3 is TGTGCCAGCAGGGGAGTCTCGGACAGCACCTACGAGCAGTACTTC. It translates to CASRGVSDSTYEQYF. The chain joins TRBV27 to TRBJ2-7, with D possibly TRBD1 on 6 matching bases. The CDR3 totals 15 residues. Trimming left V 6 bases short and J 2 bases short, with 17 bases between. Per the germline V gene, CDR1 is MNHEY and CDR2 is SMNVEV (reference sequence).

The gene calls are TRBV11-2 and TRBJ2-7; D uncertain. Matching the DNA end better, TRBJ2-5 makes the J call doubtful. The CDR3 sequence is 14 residues long. CDR1 is SGHAT, CDR2 FQNNGV, per germline. Written as DNA, the CDR3 is TGTGCCAGCAGCTTATTCCCGGCGGCGGAGACCCAGTACTTC. Protein product: CASSLFPAAETQYF.

This clonotype was picked up a small number of times. CDR3 DNA sequence: TGTGCCAGCATGGGGGATGAGCAGACCCAGTACTTC. Its translation: CASMGDEQTQYF. V gene TRBV12-3 or TRBV12-4 combines with J gene TRBJ2-5; possibly TRBD1 or TRBD2 for D (5 bases each). The ends were cut back, 7 bases at V and 6 bases at J, with 12 bases in the middle. This CDR3 is built from 12 residues.

The chain carries TRBV7-2 and TRBJ2-1; 10 bases are a match to TRBD2. Germline lookup yields CDR1 SGHTA and CDR2 FQGNSA. The CDR3 length is 14 residues. The V segment lost 5 bases and the J segment 7 bases; nucleotides outside the gene matches: 5. CDR3 sequence (DNA): TGTGCCAGCAGCCTCCGGACTAGCGGTAATGAGCAGTTCTTC. Residues: CASSLRTSGNEQFF.

V usage is TRBV4-1 and J usage is TRBJ2-1; TRBD2 matches 12 bases. The CDR3 is 19 residues long. Germline V gene data show CDR1 as MGHRA and CDR2 as YSYEKL. V was clipped by 4 bases and J by 0 bases; unmatched bases: 10. CDR3 loop: CASSRRTSGARSSYNEQFF. CDR3 coding DNA: TGCGCCAGCAGCCGGAGGACTAGCGGGGCTCGAAGCTCCTACAATGAGCAGTTCTTC.

This clonotype was seen only a few times. V and J are TRBV28 and TRBJ1-4; 7 bases are shared with TRBD1. From germline, CDR1 is MDHEN and CDR2 SYDVKM. The CDR3 loop spans 13 amino acids. Trimming removed 5 bases from V and 8 bases from J; junction bases left unmatched: 5. The DNA for the CDR3 is TGTGCCAGCAGTCGACAGGGTCGAGAAAAACTGTTTTTT. Amino acids: CASSRQGREKLFF.

This clonotype was detected only a few times. The rearrangement joins TRBV3-1 to TRBJ1-2; TRBD1 matches 11 bases. The ends lost 3 bases at V and 7 bases at J; junction bases unmatched: 16. This CDR3 is 18 amino acids long. Germline assignment: CDR1 LGHDT and CDR2 YNNKEL (reference sequence). Written as DNA, the CDR3 is TGTGCCAGCAGCCATAACCAACCGTCGGACAGGGGGCTAGCTGGCTACACCTTC. Amino acids: CASSHNQPSDRGLAGYTF. Combining the CDR3 with reference TRBV3-1 and TRBJ1-2 gives the whole variable domain DTAVSQTPKYLVTQMGNDKSIKCEQNLGHDTMYWYKQDSKKFLKIMFSYNNKELIINETVPNRFSPKSPDKAHLNLHINSLELGDSAVYFCASSHNQPSDRGLAGYTFGSGTRLTVV.

A few counts support this clonotype. J is TRBJ1-6 and V is TRBV11-2; 7 bases agree with TRBD1. The CDR3 runs to 15 residues. J was trimmed by 5 bases and V by 5 bases; bases with no gene match: 6. CDR1 is SGHAT, CDR2 FQNNGV, per germline. The CDR3 loop reads CASSAGQPNNSPLHF. CDR3 DNA: TGTGCCAGCAGCGCGGGACAGCCAAATAATTCACCCCTCCACTTT.

The chain couples TRBV20-1 to TRBJ2-5, with D perhaps being TRBD1 or TRBD2 (7 bases each). The CDR3 loop spans 14 amino acids. Germline V lookup: CDR1 DFQATT, CDR2 SNEGSKA (reference sequence). With 6 bases removed from V and 5 bases from J, the gap between germline ends came to 19 bases. The CDR3 protein is CSASNYRGGETQYF. The CDR3 region has the DNA TGCAGTGCCTCTAATTACAGGGGAGGGGAGACCCAGTACTTC.

This chain uses TRBV29-1 with TRBJ2-1; 7 bases fit TRBD2. J was trimmed by 5 bases and V by 0 bases; bases with no gene match: 16. CDR3 length: 18 amino acids. Germline CDR1 SQVTM, CDR2 ANQGSEA. CDR3 region: CSVEDGRGRLASNNEQFF. CDR3 bases: TGCAGCGTTGAAGATGGCCGCGGGAGACTAGCAAGTAACAATGAGCAGTTCTTC.

This chain connects TRBV5-1 to TRBJ1-2; D is undetermined. CDR3 length: 13 residues. Trimming pared 0 bases from V and 8 bases from J, leaving 11 bases between. The germline CDR1 and CDR2 sequences are SGHRS and YFSETQ. The CDR3 spells CASSLDGWRGYTF. For the CDR3, the DNA is TGCGCCAGCAGCTTGGATGGATGGCGGGGCTACACCTTC.

This clonotype showed up many times. The chain links TRBV7-3 to TRBJ2-6; D is unclear. Deletions cut 9 bases from V and 0 bases from J, with 9 bases between. CDR1 SGHTA and CDR2 FQGTGA come from the germline V gene. The CDR3 covers 14 residues. Written as DNA, the CDR3 is TGTGCCAGTGGACGGAACTCTGGGGCCAACGTCCTGACTTTC. Amino acid sequence: CASGRNSGANVLTF.

J is TRBJ2-5 and V is TRBV12-3 or TRBV12-4; the match to TRBD1 covers 8 bases. The J segment lost 4 bases and the V segment lost 3 bases, leaving 4 bases of the junction unmatched. CDR3 length: 14 amino acids. For the CDR3, the DNA is TGTGCCAGCAGTTTGGGACAGGTGGTAGAGACCCAGTACTTC. Its protein product is CASSLGQVVETQYF.

In DNA, the CDR3 is TGTGCCAGCAGTGAAGTTGGGTTCACTGAAGCTTTCTTT. Translated, it gives CASSEVGFTEAFF. The rearrangement uses TRBV6-1 and TRBJ1-1; D call uncertain. Germline loops: CDR1 MNHNS, CDR2 SASEGT. Deletions cut 1 base from V and 4 bases from J, with 7 bases between. This CDR3 has 13 residues.

The chain uses TRBV15 and TRBJ2-7; possible D gene TRBD2, 5 bases. Per the germline V gene, CDR1 is LNHNV and CDR2 is YYDKDF (reference sequence). V was cut by 3 bases and J by 1 base, with 13 bases left in between. The CDR3 runs to 15 residues. The CDR3: CATSSPGISSYEQYF. The CDR3 bases are TGTGCCACCAGCAGCCCCGGGATATCATCCTACGAGCAGTACTTC.

Turning to this clonotype: An end of the junction does not agree with germline; a read error may underlie this. V is TRBV28 and J is TRBJ2-7, with D tentatively TRBD2 (5 bases). CDR3 length: 11 amino acids. Germline CDR1 reads MDHEN; CDR2 reads SYDVKM. In DNA, the CDR3 is TGTGCCAGCAGGGTAGACTACGAGCAGCACTTC. This codes for CASRVDYEQHF.

The rearrangement links TRBV6-5 to TRBJ2-7; tentatively, D is TRBD1 (5 bases). In germline, CDR1 is MNHEY, CDR2 SVGAGI. V dropped 0 bases and J dropped 1 base, with 10 bases sitting between them. The CDR3 loop spans 15 amino acids. The CDR3 reads CASSYSDSASYEQYF. The DNA of the CDR3 is TGTGCCAGCAGTTACTCCGACAGTGCGTCCTACGAGCAGTACTTC.

This clonotype occurred a few times. The chain combines TRBV9 with TRBJ1-4; 7 positions agree with TRBD1. From germline, CDR1 is SGDLS and CDR2 YYNGEE. Trimming cost V 4 bases and J 4 bases; bases outside gene matches: 10. This CDR3 contains 16 residues. The CDR3 sequence: CASSPDPDRYNEKLFF. As DNA, the CDR3 is TGTGCCAGCAGCCCAGATCCGGACAGGTATAATGAAAAACTGTTTTTT.

This clonotype was seen only a few times. The chain uses TRBV6-5 and TRBJ2-4; D is possibly TRBD1 (5 bases). The ends were cut back, 0 bases at V and 6 bases at J, with 12 bases in the middle. The CDR3 sequence is 15 residues long. Germline CDR1 MNHEY, CDR2 SVGAGI. The chain's CDR3 is CASSYSTAWANIQYF. DNA of the CDR3: TGTGCCAGCAGTTACTCGACAGCATGGGCAAACATTCAGTACTTC.

The table lists this clonotype with many counts. V and J are TRBV27 and TRBJ2-5; TRBD2 matches 10 bases. Unmatched junction bases numbered 9, after V lost 5 bases and J lost 6 bases. Germline V gene sequence: CDR1 MNHEY, CDR2 SMNVEV (reference sequence). The CDR3 contains 15 residues. As DNA, the CDR3 is TGTGCCAGCAGTCCCCAGCGGGGGGGTCACCAGACCCAGTACTTC. This encodes CASSPQRGGHQTQYF.

This clonotype was seen a handful of times. CDR3 in DNA: TGCAGCGTTGTGGCAGGGGGCGAGGGTGGCTACACCTTC. Translated: CSVVAGGEGGYTF. The chain recombines TRBV29-1 with TRBJ1-2, with 8 bases that match TRBD1. After removal of 4 bases from V and 7 bases from J, the junction contained 8 bases not matched to a gene. The CDR3 consists of 13 residues. Germline V CDR1 and CDR2: SQVTM, ANQGSEA.

V gene TRBV5-1 combines with J gene TRBJ2-2; D remains unclear. V gave up 3 bases and J gave up 1 base, with 7 bases separating them. The CDR3 extends over 14 amino acids. Germline V gene sequence: CDR1 SGHRS, CDR2 YFSETQ. The CDR3 coding sequence is TGCGCCAGCAGCTATACCGAGAACACCGGGGAGCTGTTTTTT. This translates into CASSYTENTGELFF.

This clonotype was detected a few times. The J gene is TRBJ2-7, the V gene TRBV15; TRBD1 or TRBD2 may be the D gene (5 bases each). The CDR3 totals 14 residues. CDR1 LNHNV and CDR2 YYDKDF come from the germline V gene (reference sequence). V was trimmed by 1 base and J by 7 bases, leaving 14 bases between them. The CDR3 loop reads CATSRGDGAREQYF. Here the CDR3 DNA reads TGTGCCACCAGCAGAGGGGACGGGGCGCGGGAGCAGTACTTC.

Turning to this clonotype: The junction shows a germline mismatch at one end, possibly a read error. The chain couples TRBV7-2 to TRBJ1-1; TRBD1 aligns across 7 bases. Germline CDR1 and CDR2: SGHTA and FQGNSA. The CDR3 has 15 amino acids. As DNA, the CDR3 is TGCGCCAGCAGCTCCCGGACAGGTATGAACACTGAAGCTTTCTTT. Its protein is CASSSRTGMNTEAFF.

The J gene is TRBJ1-5, the V gene TRBV28, with 8 bases matching TRBD1. Looked up from germline, CDR1 is MDHEN and CDR2 is SYDVKM. Trimming removed 2 bases from V and 7 bases from J; junction bases left unmatched: 7. The CDR3 is 15 amino acids. This CDR3 is CASSLPGDRLQPQHF. The DNA of the CDR3 is TGTGCCAGCAGTTTACCCGGGGACAGGCTGCAGCCCCAGCATTTT.